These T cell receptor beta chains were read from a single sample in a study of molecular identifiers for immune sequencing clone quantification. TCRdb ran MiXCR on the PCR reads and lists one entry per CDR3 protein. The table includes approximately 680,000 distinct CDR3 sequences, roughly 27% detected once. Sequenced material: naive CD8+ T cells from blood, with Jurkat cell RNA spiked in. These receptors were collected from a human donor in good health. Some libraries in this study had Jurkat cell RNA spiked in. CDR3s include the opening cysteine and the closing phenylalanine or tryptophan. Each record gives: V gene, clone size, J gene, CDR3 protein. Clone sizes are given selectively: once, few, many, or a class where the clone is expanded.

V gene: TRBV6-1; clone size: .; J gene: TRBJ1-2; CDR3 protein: CATQYGYTF
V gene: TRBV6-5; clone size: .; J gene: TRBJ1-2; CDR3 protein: CASSYGNSYGYTF
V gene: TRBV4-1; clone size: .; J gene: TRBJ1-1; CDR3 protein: CASSPTSGVGTEAFF
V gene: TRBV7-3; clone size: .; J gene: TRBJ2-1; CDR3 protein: CASSLGDFDNEQFF
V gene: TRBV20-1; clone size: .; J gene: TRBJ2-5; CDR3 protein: CSAYQLRDRVEETQYF
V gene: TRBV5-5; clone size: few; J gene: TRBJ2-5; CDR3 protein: CASSLRGQIQQETRYF
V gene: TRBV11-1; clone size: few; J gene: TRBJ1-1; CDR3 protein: CASSLEFQGGTEAFF
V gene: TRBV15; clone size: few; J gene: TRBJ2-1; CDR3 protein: CATSRDLGTGNEQFF
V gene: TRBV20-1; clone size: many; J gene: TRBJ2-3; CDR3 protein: CSASAGGSTDTQYF
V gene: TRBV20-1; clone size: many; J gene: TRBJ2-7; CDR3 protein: CSASTGWSYEQYF
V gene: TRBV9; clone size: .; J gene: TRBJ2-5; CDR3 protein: CASSVEGLADSNQETQYF
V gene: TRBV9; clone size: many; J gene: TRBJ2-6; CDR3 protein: CASSVMAYSGANVLTF
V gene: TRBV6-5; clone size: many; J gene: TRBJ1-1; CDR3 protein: CASSRHLNTEAFF
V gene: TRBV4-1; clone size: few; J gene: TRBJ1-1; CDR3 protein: CASSQVTGPEAFF
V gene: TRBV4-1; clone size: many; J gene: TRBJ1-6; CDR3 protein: CASSQEQGARNSPLHF
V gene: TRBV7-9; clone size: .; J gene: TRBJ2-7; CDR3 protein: CASSSPRPYEQYF
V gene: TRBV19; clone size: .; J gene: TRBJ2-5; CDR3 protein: CASSEQGPETQYF
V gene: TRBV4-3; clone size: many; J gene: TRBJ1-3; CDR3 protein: CASSQTDTHGNTIYF
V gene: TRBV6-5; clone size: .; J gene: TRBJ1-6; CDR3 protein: CASSYFRSDSPLHF
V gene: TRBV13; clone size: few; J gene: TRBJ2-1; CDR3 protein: CASSSGTTISNEQFF
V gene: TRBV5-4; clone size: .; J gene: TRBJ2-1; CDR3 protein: CASSFRQGLNNEQFF
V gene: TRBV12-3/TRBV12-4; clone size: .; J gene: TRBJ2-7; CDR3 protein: CASGDRLREQYF
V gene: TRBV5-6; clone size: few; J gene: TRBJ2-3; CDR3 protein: CASSSGLAGGGRADTQYF
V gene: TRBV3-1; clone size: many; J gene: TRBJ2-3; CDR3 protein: CASSQDQLATVDTQYF
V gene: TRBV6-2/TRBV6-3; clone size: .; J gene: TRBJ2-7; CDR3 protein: CASSWGDSSDEQYF
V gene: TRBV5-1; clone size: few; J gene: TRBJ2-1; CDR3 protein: CASNGLAGDGEQFF
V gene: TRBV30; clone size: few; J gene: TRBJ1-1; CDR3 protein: CAWIGGTEAFF
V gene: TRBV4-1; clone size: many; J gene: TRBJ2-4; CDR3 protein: CASSFDLAKNIQYF
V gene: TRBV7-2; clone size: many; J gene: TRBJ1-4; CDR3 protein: CASSLGGSILATNEKLFF
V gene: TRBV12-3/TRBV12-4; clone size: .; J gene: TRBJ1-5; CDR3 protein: CASSPGGLPQLQHF
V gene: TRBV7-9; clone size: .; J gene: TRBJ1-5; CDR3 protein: CASSPYGWGVNQPQHF
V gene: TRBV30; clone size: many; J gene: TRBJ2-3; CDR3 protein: CAWSGGLRSTDTQYF
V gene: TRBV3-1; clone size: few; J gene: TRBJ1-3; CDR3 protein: CASSQEASYYSGNTIYF
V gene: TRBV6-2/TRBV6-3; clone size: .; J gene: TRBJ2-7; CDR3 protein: CASGFRDLTYEQYF
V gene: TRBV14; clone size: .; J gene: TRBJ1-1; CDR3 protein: CASSEHSSESFPGIF